This TCR beta chain was documented in a study of cytomegalovirus exposure and HLA in healthy donors. Study-wide results and limits: It was likely that a cluster of highly shared sequence variants was a sequencing artifact. Trimming of TCR beta V- and J-genes showed a link, identified in a later analysis, to a missense DCLRE1C variant.

This clone was detected only a few times. Its matching antigen is unknown. The length of the CDR3 is 16 residues. V lost 7 bases and J lost 3, with 22 bases in between. Germline V gives CDR1 MNHNY, CDR2 SVGAGI (reference sequence). The PCR used 60 Vbeta and 13 Jbeta primers. The method was immunoSEQ multiplex PCR; TCRdb's version includes in-frame clones alone and lacks a portion of them. Here the sample spans about 68,000 clones, roughly 77% being singletons. This TCR derives from a human donor in good health. The chain recombines TRBV6-6 with TRBJ2-7; D is possibly TRBD1 (6 bases). The material sequenced was PBMCs. The CDR3 spells CASNDRGHRTVYEQYF. In DNA form, the CDR3 reads TGTGCCAGCAACGACCGGGGACACCGCACCGTCTACGAGCAGTACTTC.